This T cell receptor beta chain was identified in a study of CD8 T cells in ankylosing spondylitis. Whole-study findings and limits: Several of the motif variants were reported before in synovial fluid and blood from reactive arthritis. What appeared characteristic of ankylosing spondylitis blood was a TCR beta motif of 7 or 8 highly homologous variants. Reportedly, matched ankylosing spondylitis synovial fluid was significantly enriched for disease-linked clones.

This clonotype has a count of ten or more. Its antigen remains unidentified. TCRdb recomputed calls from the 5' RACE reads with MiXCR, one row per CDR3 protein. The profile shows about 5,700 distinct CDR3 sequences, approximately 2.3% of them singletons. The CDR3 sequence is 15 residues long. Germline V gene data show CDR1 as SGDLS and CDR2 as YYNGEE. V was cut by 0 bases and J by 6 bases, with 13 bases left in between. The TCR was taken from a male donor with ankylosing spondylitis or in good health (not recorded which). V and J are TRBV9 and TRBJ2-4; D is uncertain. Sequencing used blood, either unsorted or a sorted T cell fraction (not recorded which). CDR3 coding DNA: TGTGCCAGCAGCGTAGAGGCAGGCGTAGCAAACATTCAGTACTTC. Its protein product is CASSVEAGVANIQYF.